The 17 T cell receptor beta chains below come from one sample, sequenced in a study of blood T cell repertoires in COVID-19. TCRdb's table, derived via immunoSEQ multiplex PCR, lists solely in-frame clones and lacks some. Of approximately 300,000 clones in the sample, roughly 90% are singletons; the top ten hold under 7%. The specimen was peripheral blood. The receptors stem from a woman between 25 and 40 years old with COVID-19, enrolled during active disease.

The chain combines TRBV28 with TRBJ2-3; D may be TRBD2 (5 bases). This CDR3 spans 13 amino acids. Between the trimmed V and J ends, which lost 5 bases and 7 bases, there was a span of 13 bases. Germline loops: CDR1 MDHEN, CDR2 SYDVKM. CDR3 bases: TGTGCCAGCAGTCCGGGGATGCTCAATACGCAGTATTTT. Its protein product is CASSPGMLNTQYF.

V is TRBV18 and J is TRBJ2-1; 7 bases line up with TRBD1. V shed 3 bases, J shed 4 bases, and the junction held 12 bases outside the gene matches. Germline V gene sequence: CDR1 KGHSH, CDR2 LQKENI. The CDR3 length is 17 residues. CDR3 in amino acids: CASSPRTGSAIYNEQFF. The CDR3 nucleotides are TGTGCCAGCTCACCCCGGACAGGTTCAGCCATTTACAATGAGCAGTTCTTC.

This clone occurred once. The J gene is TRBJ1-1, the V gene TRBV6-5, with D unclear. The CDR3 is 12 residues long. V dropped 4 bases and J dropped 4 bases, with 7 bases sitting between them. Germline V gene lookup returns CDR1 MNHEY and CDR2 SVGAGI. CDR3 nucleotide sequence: TGTGCCAGCAGTTCAACATTCACTGAAGCTTTCTTT. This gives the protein CASSSTFTEAFF.

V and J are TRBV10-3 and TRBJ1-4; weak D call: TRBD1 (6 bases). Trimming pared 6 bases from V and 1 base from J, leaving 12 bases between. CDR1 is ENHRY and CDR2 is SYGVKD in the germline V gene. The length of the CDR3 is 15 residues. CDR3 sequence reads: CAISLGQRTNEKLFF. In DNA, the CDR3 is TGTGCCATCAGCCTTGGACAGCGAACTAATGAAAAACTGTTTTTT.

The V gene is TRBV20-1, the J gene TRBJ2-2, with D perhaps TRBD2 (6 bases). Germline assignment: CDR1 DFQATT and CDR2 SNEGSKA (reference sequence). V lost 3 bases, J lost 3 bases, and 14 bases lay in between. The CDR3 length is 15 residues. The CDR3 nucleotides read TGCAGTGCTAGTATTCACGGGAGAGACACCGGGGAGCTGTTTTTT. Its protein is CSASIHGRDTGELFF.

CDR3 DNA: TGTGCCAGCAGCGTAGACCTGCGGACTCGGGCAGATACGCAGTATTTT. Translation gives CASSVDLRTRADTQYF. The genes are TRBV9 and TRBJ2-3, with D perhaps TRBD2 (5 bases). V lost 0 bases, J lost 4 bases, and 15 bases lay in between. Germline lookup yields CDR1 SGDLS and CDR2 YYNGEE. This CDR3 is built from 16 residues. Full variable domain (remainder filled in from reference TRBV9 and TRBJ2-3): DSGVTQTPKHLITATGQRVTLRCSPRSGDLSVYWYQQSLDQGLQFLIQYYNGEERAKGNILERFSAQQFPDLHSELNLSSLELGDSALYFCASSVDLRTRADTQYFGPGTRLTVL.

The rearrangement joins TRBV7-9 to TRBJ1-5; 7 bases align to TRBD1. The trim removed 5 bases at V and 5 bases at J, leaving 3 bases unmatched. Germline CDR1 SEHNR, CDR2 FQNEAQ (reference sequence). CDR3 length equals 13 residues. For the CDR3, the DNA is TGTGCCAGCAGCCCAGGGGGGCATCAGCCCCAGCATTTT. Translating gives CASSPGGHQPQHF.

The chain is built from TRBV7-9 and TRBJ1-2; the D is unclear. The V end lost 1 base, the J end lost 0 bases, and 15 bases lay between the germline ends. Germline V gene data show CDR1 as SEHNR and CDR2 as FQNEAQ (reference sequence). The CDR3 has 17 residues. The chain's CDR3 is CASSLVAGLGANYGYTF. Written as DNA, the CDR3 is TGTGCCAGCAGCTTAGTTGCCGGACTAGGCGCTAACTATGGCTACACCTTC.

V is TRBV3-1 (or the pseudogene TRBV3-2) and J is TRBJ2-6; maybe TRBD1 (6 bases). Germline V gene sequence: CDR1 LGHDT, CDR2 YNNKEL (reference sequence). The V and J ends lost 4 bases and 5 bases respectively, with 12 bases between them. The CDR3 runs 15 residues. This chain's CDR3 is CASSPHRDRANVLTF. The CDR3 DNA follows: TGTGCCAGCAGCCCACACCGGGACAGGGCCAACGTCCTGACTTTC.

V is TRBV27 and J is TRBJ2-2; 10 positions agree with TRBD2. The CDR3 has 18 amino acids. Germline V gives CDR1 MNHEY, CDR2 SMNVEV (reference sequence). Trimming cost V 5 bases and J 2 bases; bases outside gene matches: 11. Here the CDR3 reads CASSHKSGTSVNTGELFF. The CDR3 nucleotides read TGTGCCAGCAGTCACAAATCCGGGACTAGCGTTAACACCGGGGAGCTGTTTTTT.

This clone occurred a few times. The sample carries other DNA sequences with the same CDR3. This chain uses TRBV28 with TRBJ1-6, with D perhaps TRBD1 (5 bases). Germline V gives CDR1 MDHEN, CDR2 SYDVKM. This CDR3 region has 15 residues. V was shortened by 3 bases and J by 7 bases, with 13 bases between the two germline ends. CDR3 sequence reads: CASSFSRVDNSPLHF. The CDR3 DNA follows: TGTGCCAGCAGTTTCTCCAGGGTAGACAATTCACCCCTCCACTTT.

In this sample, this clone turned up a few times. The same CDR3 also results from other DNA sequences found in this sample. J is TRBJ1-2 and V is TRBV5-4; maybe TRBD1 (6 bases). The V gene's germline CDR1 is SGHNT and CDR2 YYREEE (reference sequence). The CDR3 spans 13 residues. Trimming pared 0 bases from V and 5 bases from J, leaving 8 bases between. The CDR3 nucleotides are TGTGCCAGCAGCTTGGACAGGGAGTATGGCTACACCTTC. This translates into CASSLDREYGYTF.

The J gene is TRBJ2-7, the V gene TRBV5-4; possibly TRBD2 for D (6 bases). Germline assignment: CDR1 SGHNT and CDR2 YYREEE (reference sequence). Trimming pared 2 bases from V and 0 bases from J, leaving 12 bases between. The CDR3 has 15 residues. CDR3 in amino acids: CASSFAGSLSYEQYF. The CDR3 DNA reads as TGTGCCAGCAGCTTCGCGGGATCGCTCTCCTACGAGCAGTACTTC.

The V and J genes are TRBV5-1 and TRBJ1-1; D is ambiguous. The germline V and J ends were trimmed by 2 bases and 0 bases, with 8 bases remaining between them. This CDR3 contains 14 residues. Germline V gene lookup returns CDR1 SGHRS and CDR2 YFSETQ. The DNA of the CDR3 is TGCGCCAGCAGCTTTGGAGGACTGAACACTGAAGCTTTCTTT. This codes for CASSFGGLNTEAFF.

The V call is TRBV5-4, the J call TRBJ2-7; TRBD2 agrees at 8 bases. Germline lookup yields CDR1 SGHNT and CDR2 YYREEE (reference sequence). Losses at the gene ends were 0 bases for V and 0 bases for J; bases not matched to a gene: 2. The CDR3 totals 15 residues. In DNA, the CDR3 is TGTGCCAGCAGCTTGGGACTAGCGACCTCCTACGAGCAGTACTTC. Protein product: CASSLGLATSYEQYF. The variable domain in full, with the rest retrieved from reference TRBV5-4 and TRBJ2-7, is ETGVTQSPTHLIKTRGQQVTLRCSSQSGHNTVSWYQQALGQGPQFIFQYYREEENGRGNFPPRFSGLQFPNYSSELNVNALELDDSALYLCASSLGLATSYEQYFGPGTRLTVT.

The CDR3 sequence: CASRIDRNNSPLHF. The CDR3 DNA reads as TGTGCCAGCAGAATCGACAGGAATAATTCACCCCTCCACTTT. The V and J genes are TRBV6-5 and TRBJ1-6; weak D call: TRBD1 (6 bases). Trimming removed 6 bases at V and 5 bases at J, with 11 bases between. CDR3 length equals 14 residues. Germline assignment: CDR1 MNHEY and CDR2 SVGAGI.

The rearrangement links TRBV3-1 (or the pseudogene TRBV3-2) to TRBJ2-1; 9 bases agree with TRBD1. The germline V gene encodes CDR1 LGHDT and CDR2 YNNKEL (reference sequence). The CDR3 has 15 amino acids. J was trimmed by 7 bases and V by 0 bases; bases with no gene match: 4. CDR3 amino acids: CASSQEQGARNEQFF. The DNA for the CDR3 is TGTGCCAGCAGCCAAGAACAGGGGGCGCGTAATGAGCAGTTCTTC.